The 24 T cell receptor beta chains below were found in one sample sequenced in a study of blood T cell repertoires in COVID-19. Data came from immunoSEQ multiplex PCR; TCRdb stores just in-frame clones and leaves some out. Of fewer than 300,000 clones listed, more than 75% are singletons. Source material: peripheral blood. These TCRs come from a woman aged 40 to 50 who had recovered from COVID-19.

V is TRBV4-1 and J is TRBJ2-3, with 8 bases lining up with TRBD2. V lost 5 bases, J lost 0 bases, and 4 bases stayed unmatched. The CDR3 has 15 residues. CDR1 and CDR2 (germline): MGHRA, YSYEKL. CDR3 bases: TGCGCCAGCAGCTTAGCGGGGACTAGCACAGATACGCAGTATTTT. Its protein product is CASSLAGTSTDTQYF.

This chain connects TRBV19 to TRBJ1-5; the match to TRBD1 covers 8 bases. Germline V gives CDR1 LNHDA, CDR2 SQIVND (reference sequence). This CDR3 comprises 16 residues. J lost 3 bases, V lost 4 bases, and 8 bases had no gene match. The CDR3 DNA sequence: TGTGCCAGTAGTACGGACAGGGAAGGGAACAATCAGCCCCAGCATTTT. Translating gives CASSTDREGNNQPQHF. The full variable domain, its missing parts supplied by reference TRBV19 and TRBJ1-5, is DGGITQSPKYLFRKEGQNVTLSCEQNLNHDAMYWYRQDPGQGLRLIYYSQIVNDFQKGDIAEGYSVSREKKESFPLTVTSAQKNPTAFYLCASSTDREGNNQPQHFGDGTRLSIL.

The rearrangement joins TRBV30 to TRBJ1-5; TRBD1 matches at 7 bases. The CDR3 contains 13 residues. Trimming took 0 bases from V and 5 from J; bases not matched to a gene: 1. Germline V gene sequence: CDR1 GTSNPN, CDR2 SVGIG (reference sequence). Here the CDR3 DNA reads TGTGCCTGGAGTGTAACAGGGGATCAGCCCCAGCATTTT. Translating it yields CAWSVTGDQPQHF. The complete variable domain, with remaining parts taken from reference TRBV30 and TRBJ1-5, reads SQTIHQWPATLVQPVGSPLSLECTVEGTSNPNLYWYRQAAGRGLQLLFYSVGIGQISSEVPQNLSASRPQDRQFILSSKKLLLSDSGFYLCAWSVTGDQPQHFGDGTRLSIL.

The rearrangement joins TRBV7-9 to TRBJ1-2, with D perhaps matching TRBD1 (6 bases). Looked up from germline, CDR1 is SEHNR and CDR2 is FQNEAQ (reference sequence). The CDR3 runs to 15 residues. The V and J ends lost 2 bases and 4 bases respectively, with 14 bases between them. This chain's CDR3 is CASSLHPTGSYGYTF. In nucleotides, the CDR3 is TGTGCCAGCAGCTTACATCCTACAGGGAGCTATGGCTACACCTTC.

CDR3 sequence: CASTPGGTGELFF. CDR3 nucleotide sequence: TGTGCCAGCACTCCGGGTGGCACCGGGGAGCTGTTTTTT. The V and J genes are TRBV7-9 and TRBJ2-2; D is unclear. Germline V gene data show CDR1 as SEHNR and CDR2 as FQNEAQ (reference sequence). V shed 7 bases and J shed 4 bases, with 10 bases lying between them. There are 13 residues in the CDR3.

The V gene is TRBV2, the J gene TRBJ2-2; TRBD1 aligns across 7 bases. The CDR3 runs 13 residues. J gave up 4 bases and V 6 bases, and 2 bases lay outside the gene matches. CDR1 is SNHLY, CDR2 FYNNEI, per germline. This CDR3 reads CASSNRGTGELFF. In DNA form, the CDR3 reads TGTGCCAGCAGCAACAGGGGCACCGGGGAGCTGTTTTTT.

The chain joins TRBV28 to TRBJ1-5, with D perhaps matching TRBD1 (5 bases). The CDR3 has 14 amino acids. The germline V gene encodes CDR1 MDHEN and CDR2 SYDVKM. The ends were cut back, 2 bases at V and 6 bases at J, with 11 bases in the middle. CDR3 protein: CASSLIRDSQPQHF. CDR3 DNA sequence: TGTGCCAGCAGTTTAATCAGGGATAGTCAGCCCCAGCATTTT.

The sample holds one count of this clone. Here the CDR3 DNA reads TGTGCCAGCAGCGTAGCCCTAGCGGGGTTTAGCACAGATACGCAGTATTTT. This gives the protein CASSVALAGFSTDTQYF. The chain links TRBV9 to TRBJ2-3; 9 bases are a match to TRBD2. The CDR3 consists of 17 residues. V lost 0 bases and J lost 0; bases outside the gene matches: 5. In germline, CDR1 is SGDLS, CDR2 YYNGEE.

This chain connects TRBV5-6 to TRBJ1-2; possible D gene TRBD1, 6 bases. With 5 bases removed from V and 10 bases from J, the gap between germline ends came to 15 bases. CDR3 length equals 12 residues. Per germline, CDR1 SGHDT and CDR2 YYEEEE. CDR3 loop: CASSNVRTDYTF. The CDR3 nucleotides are TGTGCCAGCAGTAACGTCCGGACAGACTACACCTTC.

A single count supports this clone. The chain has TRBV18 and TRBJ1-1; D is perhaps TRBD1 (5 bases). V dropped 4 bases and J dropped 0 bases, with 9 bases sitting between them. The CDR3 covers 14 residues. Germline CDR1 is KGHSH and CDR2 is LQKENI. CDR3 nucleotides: TGTGCCAGCTCACGAGACAGCTTGAACACTGAAGCTTTCTTT. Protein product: CASSRDSLNTEAFF.

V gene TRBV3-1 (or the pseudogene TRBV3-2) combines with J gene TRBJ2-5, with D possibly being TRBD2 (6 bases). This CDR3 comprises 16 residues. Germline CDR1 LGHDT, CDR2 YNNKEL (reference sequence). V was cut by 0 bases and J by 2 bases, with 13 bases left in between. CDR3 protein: CASSQDTAGQQETQYF. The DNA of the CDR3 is TGTGCCAGCAGCCAAGATACCGCGGGGCAACAAGAGACCCAGTACTTC.

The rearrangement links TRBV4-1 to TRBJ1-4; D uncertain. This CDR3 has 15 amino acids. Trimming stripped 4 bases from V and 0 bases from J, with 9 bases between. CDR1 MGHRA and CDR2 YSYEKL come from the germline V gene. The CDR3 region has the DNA TGCGCCAGCAGCCCCCGGGGAGCAACTAATGAAAAACTGTTTTTT. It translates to CASSPRGATNEKLFF.

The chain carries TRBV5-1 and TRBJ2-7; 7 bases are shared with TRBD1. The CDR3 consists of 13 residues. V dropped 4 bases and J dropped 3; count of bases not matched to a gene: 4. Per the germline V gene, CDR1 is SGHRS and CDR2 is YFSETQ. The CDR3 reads CASSPTGVYEQYF. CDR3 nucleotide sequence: TGCGCCAGCAGCCCCACAGGGGTCTACGAGCAGTACTTC.

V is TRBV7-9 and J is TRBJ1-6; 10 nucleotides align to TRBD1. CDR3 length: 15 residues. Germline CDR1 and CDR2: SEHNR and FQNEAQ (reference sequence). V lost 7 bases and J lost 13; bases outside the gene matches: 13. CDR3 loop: CASTNSGTGVYPLHF. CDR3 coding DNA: TGTGCCAGCACCAATAGCGGGACAGGGGTCTACCCCCTCCACTTT.

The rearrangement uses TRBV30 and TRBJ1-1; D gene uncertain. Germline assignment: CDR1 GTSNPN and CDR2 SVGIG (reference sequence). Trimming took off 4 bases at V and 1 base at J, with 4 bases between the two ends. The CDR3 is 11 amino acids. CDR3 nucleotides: TGTGCCTGGAAGAGGAACACTGAAGCTTTCTTT. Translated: CAWKRNTEAFF.

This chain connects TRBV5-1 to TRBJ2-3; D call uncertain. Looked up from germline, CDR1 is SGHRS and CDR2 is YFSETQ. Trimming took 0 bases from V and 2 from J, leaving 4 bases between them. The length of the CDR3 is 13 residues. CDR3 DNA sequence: TGCGCCAGCAGCTTGGGGCCCACAGATACGCAGTATTTT. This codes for CASSLGPTDTQYF.

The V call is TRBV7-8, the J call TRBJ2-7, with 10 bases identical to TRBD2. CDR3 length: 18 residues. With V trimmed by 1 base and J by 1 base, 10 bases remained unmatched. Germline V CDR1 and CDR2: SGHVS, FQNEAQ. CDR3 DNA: TGTGCCAGCAGCTTAGGGTGGCTAGCGGGGGCCACTTCCTACGAGCAGTACTTC. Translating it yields CASSLGWLAGATSYEQYF.

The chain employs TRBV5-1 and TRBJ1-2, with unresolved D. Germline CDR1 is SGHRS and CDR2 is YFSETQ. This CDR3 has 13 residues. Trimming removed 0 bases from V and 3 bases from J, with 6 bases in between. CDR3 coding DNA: TGCGCCAGCAGCTTGGCCGGTGACTATGGCTACACCTTC. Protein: CASSLAGDYGYTF. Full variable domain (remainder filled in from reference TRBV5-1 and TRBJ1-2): KAGVTQTPRYLIKTRGQQVTLSCSPISGHRSVSWYQQTPGQGLQFLFEYFSETQRNKGNFPGRFSGRQFSNSRSEMNVSTLELGDSALYLCASSLAGDYGYTFGSGTRLTVV.

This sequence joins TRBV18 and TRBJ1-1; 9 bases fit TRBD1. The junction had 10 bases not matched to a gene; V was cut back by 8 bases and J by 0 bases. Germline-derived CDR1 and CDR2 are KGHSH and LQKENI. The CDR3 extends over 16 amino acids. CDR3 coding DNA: TGTGCCAGCCCGCCGGGACAGGGAGCGGTGAACACTGAAGCTTTCTTT. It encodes CASPPGQGAVNTEAFF.

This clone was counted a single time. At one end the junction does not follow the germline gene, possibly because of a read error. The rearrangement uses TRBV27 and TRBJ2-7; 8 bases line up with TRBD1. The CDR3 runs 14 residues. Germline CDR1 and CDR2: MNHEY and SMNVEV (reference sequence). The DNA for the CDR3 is TGTGCCAGCAGTTTGTGGGACAGGCCCTCTTCCCCTCACTTC. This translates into CASSLWDRPSSPHF.

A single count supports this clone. Here the CDR3 reads CASETGTYQPQHF. CDR3 nucleotide sequence: TGTGCCAGCGAGACAGGCACCTATCAGCCCCAGCATTTT. V and J are TRBV19 and TRBJ1-5; the D gene is possibly TRBD1 (6 bases). The V end was cut by 9 bases, the J end by 5 bases, with 14 bases between. This CDR3 region has 13 residues. CDR1 LNHDA and CDR2 SQIVND come from the germline V gene (reference sequence). The variable domain in full, with the rest retrieved from reference TRBV19 and TRBJ1-5, is DGGITQSPKYLFRKEGQNVTLSCEQNLNHDAMYWYRQDPGQGLRLIYYSQIVNDFQKGDIAEGYSVSREKKESFPLTVTSAQKNPTAFYLCASETGTYQPQHFGDGTRLSIL.

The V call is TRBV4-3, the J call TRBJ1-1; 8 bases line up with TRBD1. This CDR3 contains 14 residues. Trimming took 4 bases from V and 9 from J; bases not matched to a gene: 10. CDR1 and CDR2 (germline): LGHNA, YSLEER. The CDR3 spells CASSLSGTGGKAFF. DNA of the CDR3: TGCGCCAGCAGCCTAAGTGGGACAGGAGGGAAAGCTTTCTTT.

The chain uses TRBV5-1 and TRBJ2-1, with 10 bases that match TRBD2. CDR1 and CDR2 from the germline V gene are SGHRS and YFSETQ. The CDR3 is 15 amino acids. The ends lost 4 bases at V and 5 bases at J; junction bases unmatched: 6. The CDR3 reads CASSHGLADDNEQFF. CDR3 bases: TGCGCCAGCAGCCACGGACTAGCGGATGACAATGAGCAGTTCTTC.

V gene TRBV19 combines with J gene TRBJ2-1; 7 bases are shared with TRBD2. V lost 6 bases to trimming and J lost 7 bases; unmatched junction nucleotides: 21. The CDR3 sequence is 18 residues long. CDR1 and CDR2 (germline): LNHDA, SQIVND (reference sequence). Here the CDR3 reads CASRGGGPGPTLGNEQFF. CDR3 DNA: TGTGCCAGTAGGGGCGGGGGACCGGGACCGACCCTGGGGAATGAGCAGTTCTTC.